This TCR beta chain is from a study of blood T cell repertoires in COVID-19. TCRdb's copy holds only in-frame clones and misses some; the assay was immunoSEQ multiplex PCR. The table includes 300,000 to 400,000 clones, around 91% detected once. About this clone: One junction end does not reproduce the germline sequence, and a read error may be involved.

This receptor was identified in a woman between 18 and 29 years old who had recovered from COVID-19. Sequencing used peripheral blood.

This CDR3 is CASSLGTDAKF. The CDR3 nucleotides read TGTGCCAGCAGTTTAGGCACAGATGCAAAGTTC. The chain combines TRBV12-3 or TRBV12-4 with TRBJ1-2, with no clear D. The CDR3 extends over 11 amino acids.